These T cell receptor beta chains were read from a single sample in a study of cytomegalovirus exposure and HLA in healthy donors. Produced via immunoSEQ multiplex PCR; TCRdb's table is partial and in-frame only. The repertoire has roughly 260,000 clones, around 90% of them found once; the top ten carry roughly 0.4%. Input material: PBMCs. The receptors here all came from a woman between 18 and 29 years old in good health and CMV-seronegative. The CDR3 runs from the conserved cysteine through the conserved F or W. Fields, in order: D gene, V gene, clone size, J gene, CDR3 DNA, CDR3 protein. A D gene is named only where the DNA matches it firmly. The size field is filled for only some rows; it gives once, few, many or a size class.

.	TRBV29-1	.	TRBJ1-2	TGCAGCGCCACATCCCAGGGTAGTGGCTACACCTTC	CSATSQGSGYTF
.	TRBV11-2	.	TRBJ1-1	TGTGCCAGCAGCTTCCGGGAAACTAACACTGAAGCTTTCTTT	CASSFRETNTEAFF
TRBD2	TRBV5-1	.	TRBJ2-5	TGCGCCAGCAGCCATAGCGGGGGGCCCCAAGAGACCCAGTACTTC	CASSHSGGPQETQYF
.	TRBV7-7	.	TRBJ2-1	TGTGCCAGCAGCGCAGGGGGGAATGAGCAGTTCTTC	CASSAGGNEQFF
.	TRBV5-4	.	TRBJ2-3	TGTGCCAGCAGCCAAAGCCGACTAGAACCAGATACGCAGTATTTT	CASSQSRLEPDTQYF
.	TRBV5-1	.	TRBJ1-1	TGCGCCAGCAGTCCGAGTCCCCTGAACACTGAAGCTTTCTTT	CASSPSPLNTEAFF
TRBD1	TRBV28	.	TRBJ1-3	TGTGCCAGCAGCTTCCGGGACAGGGGGCCTGACACCATATATTTT	CASSFRDRGPDTIYF
.	TRBV13	.	TRBJ1-1	TGTGCCAGCAGCTTAGATAGATGGACTGAAGCTTTCTTT	CASSLDRWTEAFF
.	TRBV5-5	few	TRBJ1-1	TGTGCCAGCAGCCCACGGAGGGAGAACACTGAAGCTTTCTTT	CASSPRRENTEAFF
TRBD1	TRBV6-1	.	TRBJ2-7	TGTGCCAGCAGCCCCGGGACAGTAACCGAGCAGTACTTC	CASSPGTVTEQYF
.	TRBV7-2	.	TRBJ1-1	TGTGCCAGCAGCTTAAAGGTGGACAGCTGGACTGAAGCTTTCTTT	CASSLKVDSWTEAFF
TRBD2	TRBV10-3	.	TRBJ2-3	TGTGCCATCAGTGCCAGCGGGGGGTCGCTGCGAGATACGCAGTATTTT	CAISASGGSLRDTQYF
.	TRBV9	.	TRBJ2-5	TGTGCCAGCAGCGTAGCTCCGGGACTCGAGGGAGAGACCCAGTACTTC	CASSVAPGLEGETQYF
.	TRBV27	.	TRBJ1-3	TGTGCCAGCAGTTTTCAGGGCCCAGGAAACACCATATATTTT	CASSFQGPGNTIYF
TRBD2	TRBV11-2	.	TRBJ2-1	TGTGCCAGCAGCTTAGGGACTAGCAACTTGAATGAGCAGTTCTTC	CASSLGTSNLNEQFF
TRBD2	TRBV4-1	.	TRBJ2-1	TGCGCCAGCAGCCCGGAGGCTAGCGGCTACAATGAGCAGTTCTTC	CASSPEASGYNEQFF
.	TRBV9	.	TRBJ1-1	TGTGCCAGCAGCCTTGTGGAGTCGAACACTGAAGCTTTCTTT	CASSLVESNTEAFF
TRBD1	TRBV23-1	.	TRBJ2-1	TGCGCCAGCAGTGGGACAGATGAGCAGTTCTTC	CASSGTDEQFF
TRBD1	TRBV7-9	.	TRBJ1-1	TGTGCCAGCAGCTTAACCGGGACAGGGTCGAACACTGAAGCTTTCTTT	CASSLTGTGSNTEAFF
.	TRBV27	.	TRBJ2-7	TGTGCCAGCAGTTTATCTCCCCCCGGAGGGCGGGGTGGGTACGACGAGCAGTACTTC	CASSLSPPGGRGGYDEQYF
TRBD2	TRBV9	.	TRBJ2-7	TGTGCCAGCAGCCCGCGGGGGTGGGTCGACTACGAGCAGTACTTC	CASSPRGWVDYEQYF
.	TRBV27	.	TRBJ1-5	TGTGCCAGCAGTTTGCGCAGCAATCAGCCCCAGCATTTT	CASSLRSNQPQHF
TRBD2	TRBV7-3	.	TRBJ2-3	TGTGCCAGCAGCTCGGGACTAGCGGGGGCCACAGATACGCAGTATTTT	CASSSGLAGATDTQYF
.	TRBV5-4	.	TRBJ2-3	TGTGCCAGCAGCTTTATAGGAGCGGGCGGAGGAACGCAGTATTTT	CASSFIGAGGGTQYF
TRBD1	TRBV2	.	TRBJ1-1	TGTGCCAGCAGGGAGGGACAGGGAATCACTGAAGCTTTCTTT	CASREGQGITEAFF
.	TRBV2	.	TRBJ2-2	TGTGCCAGCAGTCCTACAGGGTTCGCCGGGGAGCTGTTTTTT	CASSPTGFAGELFF
.	TRBV28	.	TRBJ2-3	TGTGCCAGCAGTTTACTCACGGGACACCCCGGCACAGATACGCAGTATTTT	CASSLLTGHPGTDTQYF
.	TRBV7-2	.	TRBJ1-2	TGTGCCAGCAGCTTAGCGGTGACCGCGGCTAACTATGGCTACACCTTC	CASSLAVTAANYGYTF
.	TRBV28	.	TRBJ2-7	TGTGCCAGCAGTTCCCCGGGGGGCGGACTAGTCCTCGAGCAGTACTTC	CASSSPGGGLVLEQYF
.	TRBV27	.	TRBJ2-2	TGTGCCAGCAGTTTAAGGGGGGGCCCTGACACCGGGGAGCTGTTTTTT	CASSLRGGPDTGELFF
.	TRBV19	.	TRBJ1-1	TGTGCCAGTAGTTGGCCGTACACTGAAGCTTTCTTT	CASSWPYTEAFF
TRBD1	TRBV18	.	TRBJ2-5	TGTGCCAGCTCACAGGGGGCCCAAGAGACCCAGTACTTC	CASSQGAQETQYF
TRBD2	TRBV7-9	.	TRBJ2-5	TGTGCCAGCAGCGCGCGACTAGCGGGGGACCAAGAGACCCAGTACTTC	CASSARLAGDQETQYF
TRBD2	TRBV6-6	.	TRBJ2-7	TGTGCCAGCAGTCGACGGACTAGCGGGGGCATCTACGAGCAGTACTTC	CASSRRTSGGIYEQYF
TRBD1	TRBV6-5	.	TRBJ1-1	TGTGCCAGCAGTGATCTAACAGGGGGCACTGAAGCTTTCTTT	CASSDLTGGTEAFF
TRBD1	TRBV4-3	.	TRBJ1-5	TGCGCCAGCAGCCAAGATATAGTGACAGGGCTCAATCAGCCCCAGCATTTT	CASSQDIVTGLNQPQHF
TRBD1	TRBV28	.	TRBJ1-1	TGTGCCAGCAGTTTATGGAAGGGGGCAGGGACTGAAGCTTTCTTT	CASSLWKGAGTEAFF
.	TRBV4-1	.	TRBJ1-6	TGCGCCAGCAGCCAAGTGGGGTGGGGGGATAATTCACCCCTCCACTTT	CASSQVGWGDNSPLHF
.	TRBV7-8	.	TRBJ1-1	TGTGCCAGCAGCTTAGGGTCCCCCGGAGGCACTGAAGCTTTCTTT	CASSLGSPGGTEAFF
.	TRBV4-1	.	TRBJ1-1	TGCGCCAGCAGCCATTTATCCACAAGTAACACTGAAGCTTTCTTT	CASSHLSTSNTEAFF
TRBD2	TRBV27	.	TRBJ2-1	TGTGCCAGCAGTTTTACTAGCGGCTATAGCCATGAGCAGTTCTTC	CASSFTSGYSHEQFF
.	TRBV28	once	TRBJ2-7	TGTGCCAGCAATGAGGGCGCGTTGATCCACGAGCAGTACTTC	CASNEGALIHEQYF